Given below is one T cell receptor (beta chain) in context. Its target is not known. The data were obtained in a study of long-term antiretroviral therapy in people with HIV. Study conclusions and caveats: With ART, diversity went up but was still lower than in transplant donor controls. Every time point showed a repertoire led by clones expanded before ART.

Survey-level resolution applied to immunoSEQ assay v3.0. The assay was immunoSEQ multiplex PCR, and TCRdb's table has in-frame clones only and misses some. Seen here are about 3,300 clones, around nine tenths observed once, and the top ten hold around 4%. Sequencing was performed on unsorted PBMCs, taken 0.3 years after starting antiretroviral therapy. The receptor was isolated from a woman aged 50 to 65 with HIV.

The CDR3 sequence: CASWVPNTQSRANVLTF. CDR3 coding DNA: TGTGCCAGCTGGGTTCCCAATACACAAAGTCGGGCCAACGTCCTGACTTTC. V usage is TRBV5-6 and J usage is TRBJ2-6; D not certain. Germline loops: CDR1 SGHDT, CDR2 YYEEEE. V gave up 7 bases and J gave up 5 bases, with 22 bases separating them. CDR3 length equals 17 residues.